This T cell receptor beta chain was observed in a study of T cells in Graves' hyperthyroidism and ophthalmopathy. CDR1 is SGHTA, CDR2 FQGNSA, per germline. The CDR3 is 12 residues long. V dropped 7 bases and J dropped 3 bases, with 9 bases sitting between them. Authors of the study amplified TCR beta CDR3 regions from RNA transcripts. Using the HTBI primer set, a first-round RT-PCR was run on the TCR CDR3. TCRdb re-called the multiplex PCR reads with MiXCR, one entry per CDR3 protein. The sample lists roughly 700,000 distinct CDR3 sequences, approximately 36% seen once, with around 30% in the top ten. This clonotype was observed at least ten times. Its antigen is not known. Study-wide findings and caveats: Stable hyperthyroidism and ophthalmopathy were separated using 13 V-J signatures.

The definition of stable Graves' hyperthyroidism was no ophthalmopathy progression within 18 months. This chain uses TRBV7-2 with TRBJ1-1; TRBD1 is a possible D gene (6 bases). Material for sequencing was blood. The TCR originated in a woman aged 40-49 years with Graves' hyperthyroidism. CDR3 residues: CASKKGDTEAFF. CDR3 bases: TGTGCCAGCAAAAAGGGGGACACTGAAGCTTTCTTT.